These 26 T cell receptor beta chains were all obtained from the same sample, sequenced in a study of radiotherapy plus CTLA-4 blockade in lung cancer. The assay was immunoSEQ multiplex PCR, and TCRdb's table has in-frame clones only and misses some. This sample has about 86,000 clones, with around 86% found just once. The starting material was peripheral blood, obtained from a patient treated with radiotherapy plus ipilimumab. These receptors were collected from a human donor with non-small cell lung cancer who had stable disease on radiotherapy plus ipilimumab.

The chain has TRBV9 and TRBJ2-1; TRBD2 matches 14 bases. V gave up 0 bases and J gave up 1 base; unmatched junction bases: 12. This CDR3 is 21 amino acids long. The V gene's germline CDR1 is SGDLS and CDR2 YYNGEE. The DNA of the CDR3 is TGTGCCAGCAGCGTAGCTACTGGGACTAGCGGGAGCGGTTGGTCCTACAATGAGCAGTTCTTC. The encoded protein is CASSVATGTSGSGWSYNEQFF.

This rearrangement joins TRBV19 to TRBJ2-4; tentative D call: TRBD1 (7 bases). The CDR3 is 13 amino acids. Trimming shortened V by 5 bases and J by 7 bases, and 12 bases separated the two germline ends. The germline CDR1 and CDR2 sequences are LNHDA and SQIVND (reference sequence). This CDR3 reads CASSEGAGNIQYF. CDR3 nucleotide sequence: TGTGCCAGTAGTGAGGGGGCGGGGAACATTCAGTACTTC.

The rearrangement joins TRBV27 to TRBJ2-6; 7 bases are shared with TRBD1. The V segment lost 2 bases and the J segment 2 bases; nucleotides outside the gene matches: 3. This CDR3 has 16 residues. Looked up from germline, CDR1 is MNHEY and CDR2 is SMNVEV (reference sequence). The CDR3 nucleotides are TGTGCCAGCAGTTTACGCGGACAGGCTGGGGCCAACGTCCTGACTTTC. Translation: CASSLRGQAGANVLTF.

V gene TRBV6-1 combines with J gene TRBJ2-5; perhaps TRBD1 as D (6 bases). This CDR3 is built from 16 residues. The V gene lost 4 bases and the J gene lost 4 bases, with 19 bases spanning the gap. Per the germline V gene, CDR1 is MNHNS and CDR2 is SASEGT. CDR3 in amino acids: CASSAFRGRGIETQYF. CDR3 bases: TGTGCCAGCAGTGCATTCAGGGGAAGGGGGATAGAGACCCAGTACTTC.

The V gene is TRBV5-1, the J gene TRBJ2-7; no clear D. The ends were cut back, 2 bases at V and 6 bases at J, with 9 bases in the middle. The germline CDR1 and CDR2 sequences are SGHRS and YFSETQ. The CDR3 length is 12 residues. CDR3 sequence (DNA): TGCGCCAGCAGCTTCAATAAGTTCGAGCAGTACTTC. Residues: CASSFNKFEQYF.

V is TRBV18 and J is TRBJ1-1; D uncertain. Germline CDR1 reads KGHSH; CDR2 reads LQKENI. This CDR3 comprises 13 residues. Trimming took 8 bases from V and 2 from J, leaving 12 bases between them. CDR3 bases: TGTGCCAGCCTACTTACACCAAACACTGAAGCTTTCTTT. The encoded protein is CASLLTPNTEAFF.

The chain links TRBV7-7 to TRBJ2-2, with 8 bases lining up with TRBD2. This CDR3 is built from 14 residues. V lost 5 bases and J lost 6; bases outside the gene matches: 5. Germline V gene lookup returns CDR1 SSHAT and CDR2 FNYEAQ (reference sequence). The CDR3 region is CASSPREGPGELFF. The CDR3 DNA is TGTGCCAGCAGCCCCCGGGAGGGGCCCGGGGAGCTGTTTTTT.

The gene calls are TRBV7-2 and TRBJ1-5; 7 bases are a match to TRBD1. This CDR3 has 16 amino acids. Losses at the gene ends were 5 bases for V and 4 bases for J; bases not matched to a gene: 11. Germline V gene sequence: CDR1 SGHTA, CDR2 FQGNSA. The CDR3 coding sequence is TGTGCCAGCAGCCCCGGTAATAGGGGGCTTAATCAGCCCCAGCATTTT. The encoded protein is CASSPGNRGLNQPQHF. The whole variable domain, filled in from reference TRBV7-2 and TRBJ1-5, reads GAGVSQSPSNKVTEKGKDVELRCDPISGHTALYWYRQSLGQGLEFLIYFQGNSAPDKSGLPSDRFSAERTGGSVSTLTIQRTQQEDSAVYLCASSPGNRGLNQPQHFGDGTRLSIL.

V gene TRBV18 combines with J gene TRBJ2-1; D assignment may be TRBD1 or TRBD2 (6 bases each). The CDR3 covers 14 residues. Germline values: CDR1 KGHSH, CDR2 LQKENI. V was pared by 0 bases and J by 6 bases, with 9 bases between. This CDR3 reads CASSPPGGGNEQFF. CDR3 in DNA: TGTGCCAGCTCACCACCGGGGGGCGGCAATGAGCAGTTCTTC. The full variable domain, in which reference TRBV18 and TRBJ2-1 provide the parts outside the CDR3, is NAGVMQNPRHLVRRRGQEARLRCSPMKGHSHVYWYRQLPEEGLKFMVYLQKENIIDESGMPKERFSAEFPKEGPSILRIQQVVRGDSAAYFCASSPPGGGNEQFFGPGTRLTVL.

The chain links TRBV29-1 to TRBJ1-1; D is ambiguous. Trimming removed 8 bases at V and 2 bases at J, with 9 bases between. This CDR3 spans 11 amino acids. Per germline, CDR1 SQVTM and CDR2 ANQGSEA. The CDR3 loop reads CSTGRNTEAFF. Written as DNA, the CDR3 is TGCAGCACTGGGCGCAACACTGAAGCTTTCTTT.

The gene calls are TRBV2 and TRBJ2-3; 12 bases are a match to TRBD2. The junction had 6 bases not matched to a gene; V was cut back by 5 bases and J by 0 bases. Germline V lookup: CDR1 SNHLY, CDR2 FYNNEI. CDR3 length: 17 amino acids. The CDR3 bases are TGTGCCAGCAGTTATCAGGGGACTAGCGGGAGCACAGATACGCAGTATTTT. It encodes CASSYQGTSGSTDTQYF.

This clone turned up a few times. J is TRBJ1-2 and V is TRBV11-1, with TRBD1 identical over 7 bases. CDR3 length: 13 residues. Germline values: CDR1 SGHAT, CDR2 FQDESV (reference sequence). J lost 4 bases, V lost 6 bases, and 5 bases had no gene match. The DNA of the CDR3 is TGTGCCAGCAGTCAGGACAGGACCTATGGCTACACCTTC. Residues: CASSQDRTYGYTF.

This clone has just a few counts. V and J are TRBV19 and TRBJ1-6; 9 bases are a match to TRBD1. Per germline, CDR1 LNHDA and CDR2 SQIVND (reference sequence). With V trimmed by 6 bases and J by 7 bases, 7 bases remained unmatched. The CDR3 loop spans 15 amino acids. CDR3 in DNA: TGTGCCAGTAGAGAAACCGGGACAGGGAATTCACCCCTCCACTTT. Translating it yields CASRETGTGNSPLHF. Variable domain in full (rest from reference TRBV19 and TRBJ1-6): DGGITQSPKYLFRKEGQNVTLSCEQNLNHDAMYWYRQDPGQGLRLIYYSQIVNDFQKGDIAEGYSVSREKKESFPLTVTSAQKNPTAFYLCASRETGTGNSPLHFGNGTRLTVT.

This clone was counted between two and nine times. The CDR3 spells CASSEQGNTIYF. CDR3 in DNA: TGTGCCAGCAGCGAACAAGGAAACACCATATATTTT. The chain uses TRBV11-2 and TRBJ1-3, with D uncertain. This CDR3 has 12 residues. Per germline, CDR1 SGHAT and CDR2 FQNNGV. V was clipped by 5 bases and J by 4 bases, with 6 bases between them.

In this sample, this clone turned up a few times. The gene calls are TRBV7-6 and TRBJ2-7, with D perhaps TRBD2 (5 bases). The CDR3 totals 15 residues. Germline V gene lookup returns CDR1 SGHVS and CDR2 FNYEAQ. With 5 bases removed from V and 0 bases from J, the gap between germline ends came to 14 bases. The CDR3 DNA reads as TGTGCCAGCAGCCAAGAGCCGGGGAGCTCCTACGAGCAGTACTTC. This translates into CASSQEPGSSYEQYF.

The chain employs TRBV6-1 and TRBJ1-1; D is ambiguous. Trimming left V 7 bases short and J 7 bases short, with 10 bases between. The CDR3 has 11 amino acids. The germline V gene encodes CDR1 MNHNS and CDR2 SASEGT. Written as DNA, the CDR3 is TGTGCCAGCACCCCGAGCCTTGAAGCTTTCTTT. Protein sequence: CASTPSLEAFF.

The V gene is TRBV5-6, the J gene TRBJ2-3; D is ambiguous. CDR3 length: 13 amino acids. The ends were cut back, 4 bases at V and 2 bases at J, with 8 bases in the middle. Germline assignment: CDR1 SGHDT and CDR2 YYEEEE. The CDR3 sequence: CASSPRFTDTQYF. In DNA form, the CDR3 reads TGTGCCAGCAGCCCTAGGTTCACAGATACGCAGTATTTT.

This clone occurred once. The V gene is TRBV30, the J gene TRBJ1-5, with D maybe TRBD1 (6 bases). From germline, CDR1 is GTSNPN and CDR2 SVGIG (reference sequence). The CDR3 spans 13 residues. Trimming shortened V by 2 bases and J by 5 bases, and 10 bases separated the two germline ends. This CDR3 reads CAWSQGSDQPQHF. CDR3 in DNA: TGTGCCTGGAGTCAGGGGTCAGATCAGCCCCAGCATTTT.

This sequence joins TRBV2 and TRBJ1-1; the match to TRBD1 covers 7 bases. The CDR3 loop spans 16 amino acids. In germline, CDR1 is SNHLY, CDR2 FYNNEI. V dropped 5 bases and J dropped 2; count of bases not matched to a gene: 11. This CDR3 reads CASSLRTGGGNTEAFF. In nucleotides, the CDR3 is TGTGCCAGCAGTCTGAGGACAGGCGGGGGAAACACTGAAGCTTTCTTT.

This chain links TRBV4-1 with TRBJ2-1, with 7 nucleotides matching TRBD2. CDR3 length: 17 residues. Losses at the gene ends were 1 base for V and 2 bases for J; bases not matched to a gene: 8. Germline CDR1 reads MGHRA; CDR2 reads YSYEKL. CDR3 DNA sequence: TGCGCCAGCAGCCAAGTAGATATGGGACTAACCTACAATGAGCAGTTCTTC. Amino acids: CASSQVDMGLTYNEQFF.

CDR3 in DNA: TGTGCCAGTAGTATAGATCTGGGGAATGAGCAGTTCTTC. This translates into CASSIDLGNEQFF. The genes are TRBV19 and TRBJ2-1; D is unclear. V lost 0 bases and J 7 bases, leaving 7 bases between the germline ends. In germline, CDR1 is LNHDA, CDR2 SQIVND (reference sequence). The CDR3 has 13 amino acids. Full variable domain (rest looked up from reference TRBV19 and TRBJ2-1): DGGITQSPKYLFRKEGQNVTLSCEQNLNHDAMYWYRQDPGQGLRLIYYSQIVNDFQKGDIAEGYSVSREKKESFPLTVTSAQKNPTAFYLCASSIDLGNEQFFGPGTRLTVL.

This clone has just one count. This sequence joins TRBV29-1 and TRBJ1-5; no reliable D call. The germline V gene has CDR1 SQVTM and CDR2 ANQGSEA. V shed 4 bases and J shed 2 bases, with 6 bases lying between them. The CDR3 runs to 12 residues. Here the CDR3 reads CSVVWGNQPQHF. CDR3 DNA sequence: TGCAGCGTTGTGTGGGGCAATCAGCCCCAGCATTTT. The variable domain in full, with the rest retrieved from reference TRBV29-1 and TRBJ1-5, is SAVISQKPSRDICQRGTSLTIQCQVDSQVTMMFWYRQQPGQSLTLIATANQGSEATYESGFVIDKFPISRPNLTFSTLTVSNMSPEDSSIYLCSVVWGNQPQHFGDGTRLSIL.

This chain uses TRBV6-4 with TRBJ2-1, with 9 positions matching TRBD2. The V gene's germline CDR1 is MRHNA and CDR2 SNTAGT. Losses at the gene ends were 4 bases for V and 1 base for J; bases not matched to a gene: 2. The CDR3 extends over 15 amino acids. Here the CDR3 DNA reads TGTGCCAGCAGTGCCGCGGGGGGGTCCTACAATGAGCAGTTCTTC. Its translation is CASSAAGGSYNEQFF.

This chain links TRBV5-1 with TRBJ2-7, with D perhaps matching TRBD1 (5 bases). This CDR3 contains 14 residues. Per the germline V gene, CDR1 is SGHRS and CDR2 is YFSETQ. Trimming shortened V by 3 bases and J by 2 bases, and 12 bases separated the two germline ends. The DNA for the CDR3 is TGCGCCAGCAGCTCATCAAGGGGAACCTACGAGCAGTACTTC. Protein product: CASSSSRGTYEQYF.

The V call is TRBV30, the J call TRBJ1-1; 8 bases fit TRBD1. This CDR3 is built from 14 residues. The germline V gene has CDR1 GTSNPN and CDR2 SVGIG (reference sequence). V dropped 4 bases and J dropped 5; count of bases not matched to a gene: 9. The CDR3 loop is CAWKWTGRKTEAFF. The CDR3 region has the DNA TGTGCCTGGAAATGGACAGGGCGTAAGACTGAAGCTTTCTTT.

This clone showed up just once. The chain is built from TRBV10-1 and TRBJ1-1; a possible D gene is TRBD1 (5 bases). V lost 6 bases to trimming and J lost 4 bases, with 12 bases between them. The CDR3 is 13 residues long. Per germline, CDR1 WNHNN and CDR2 SYGVQD (reference sequence). CDR3 coding DNA: TGCGCCAGCAGCGCAGGGCGGGTCACTGAAGCTTTCTTT. Translating gives CASSAGRVTEAFF.